A selection of T cell receptor beta chains follows, all from one sample in a study of cytomegalovirus exposure and HLA in healthy donors. The protocol was immunoSEQ multiplex PCR, while the TCRdb copy is restricted to in-frame clones and leaves out a portion. The profile shows around 140,000 clones, 70% to 80% of them singletons. Sequencing was carried out using PBMCs. The receptors shown here come from a man between 35 and 55 years old in good health and CMV-seropositive. Both conserved end residues are part of each CDR3. D genes are given only for firm matches. Only part of the rows carry a size: once, few, many, or a class if the clone is expanded.

>TRBJ1-3|-|TRBV6-5|-|14
CASRNQVGGNTIYF
TGTGCCAGCAGGAACCAGGTTGGCGGAAACACCATATATTTT
>TRBJ1-5|once|TRBV28|-|15
CASSFGTGGNQPQHF
TGTGCCAGCAGTTTCGGAACAGGTGGGAATCAGCCCCAGCATTTT
>TRBJ2-1|-|TRBV7-3|-|15
CASSLGGKAGNEQFF
TGTGCCAGCAGCTTAGGAGGGAAGGCCGGGAATGAGCAGTTCTTC
>TRBJ2-1|-|TRBV5-6|TRBD1|17
CASSPPAGTGVYNEQFF
TGTGCCAGCAGCCCCCCAGCAGGGACAGGAGTCTACAATGAGCAGTTCTTC
>TRBJ1-2|-|TRBV2|-|13
CASSELSVYGYTF
TGTGCCAGCAGTGAATTATCGGTTTATGGCTACACCTTC
>TRBJ2-7|-|TRBV7-2|TRBD1|14
CASSAGTEQYEQYF
TGTGCCAGCAGCGCCGGGACAGAACAGTACGAGCAGTACTTC
>TRBJ2-6|-|TRBV29-1|-|14
CSVKEGSGANVLTF
TGCAGCGTAAAAGAGGGATCTGGGGCCAACGTCCTGACTTTC
>TRBJ2-4|-|TRBV28|TRBD2|18
CASSSLGLAGLAKNSQYF
TGTGCCAGCAGTTCCCTTGGACTAGCGGGACTAGCCAAAAACAGTCAGTACTTC
>TRBJ1-4|-|TRBV9|-|15
CASSRRQTLNEKLFF
TGTGCCAGCAGCCGCAGACAGACTCTTAATGAAAAACTGTTTTTT
>TRBJ2-3|few|TRBV28|-|15
CASSFGLRMADTQYF
TGTGCCAGCAGTTTCGGCTTGAGGATGGCAGATACGCAGTATTTT
>TRBJ2-7|-|TRBV5-4|-|15
CASSDPEVSSYEQYF
TGTGCCAGCAGCGACCCAGAGGTCAGCTCCTACGAGCAGTACTTC
>TRBJ2-3|-|TRBV7-2|-|11
CASSSRDTQYF
TGTGCCAGCAGCTCCAGGGATACGCAGTATTTT
>TRBJ1-2|-|TRBV5-6|TRBD1|15
CASSSGQGSNYGYTF
TGTGCCAGCAGCTCGGGACAGGGAAGCAACTATGGCTACACCTTC
>TRBJ1-1|-|TRBV5-1|-|15
CASSLATQVNTEAFF
TGCGCCAGCAGCTTGGCCACGCAGGTGAACACTGAAGCTTTCTTT
>TRBJ2-3|once|TRBV7-2|TRBD2|16
CASSSRTSGSPDTQYF
TGTGCCAGCAGCTCGAGGACTAGCGGGAGCCCAGATACGCAGTATTTT
>TRBJ2-2|-|TRBV10-3|-|17
CAISNVPDRLNTGELFF
TGTGCCATCAGTAATGTCCCCGACAGGTTAAACACCGGGGAGCTGTTTTTT
>TRBJ2-7|-|TRBV7-8|TRBD2|15
CASSWERLAGGLEDF
TGTGCCAGCAGCTGGGAGAGGCTAGCGGGAGGACTGGAGGACTTC
>TRBJ2-2|few|TRBV7-3|TRBD2|17
CASSLGLAGGPEGELFF
TGTGCCAGCAGCCTGGGACTAGCGGGAGGTCCGGAGGGGGAGCTGTTTTTT
>TRBJ2-5|-|TRBV9|-|16
CASSVGRGRGSETQYF
TGTGCCAGCAGCGTAGGCAGGGGGCGGGGGTCGGAGACCCAGTACTTC
>TRBJ2-7|-|TRBV5-1|-|15
CASSLAATVSYEQYF
TGCGCCAGCAGCTTGGCCGCGACAGTCTCCTACGAGCAGTACTTC
>TRBJ2-7|-|TRBV5-5|TRBD1|14
CASSPLTTGNEQYF
TGTGCCAGCAGCCCCTTAACGACAGGGAACGAGCAGTACTTC
>TRBJ2-3|-|TRBV7-9|-|14
CSSRQTRASDTQYF
TGTTCCAGCAGGCAGACTAGAGCGTCGGATACGCAGTATTTT
>TRBJ2-6|-|TRBV4-1|TRBD2|19
CASSRRTWEGVRGANVLTF
TGCGCCAGCAGCCGCCGGACTTGGGAGGGAGTGAGGGGGGCCAACGTCCTGACTTTC
>TRBJ2-3|-|TRBV4-2|-|14
CASSQELVEGTQYF
TGTGCCAGCAGCCAAGAACTAGTCGAGGGTACGCAGTATTTT
>TRBJ2-2|-|TRBV5-4|TRBD2|15
CASSRGGTDTGELFF
TGTGCCAGCAGCCGGGGGGGTACGGACACCGGGGAGCTGTTTTTT
>TRBJ2-7|-|TRBV11-2|TRBD1|13
CASRTGGAGEQYF
TGTGCCAGCAGGACAGGGGGAGCCGGAGAGCAGTACTTC
>TRBJ1-3|-|TRBV5-5|-|15
CASSWGTSSGNTIYF
TGTGCCAGCAGCTGGGGGACAAGCTCTGGAAACACCATATATTTT
>TRBJ1-1|-|TRBV11-2|-|15
CASSPYPTRRTEAFF
TGTGCCAGCAGCCCCTACCCCACCCGCCGGACTGAAGCTTTCTTT
>TRBJ2-7|-|TRBV5-4|-|13
CASSFKGVDGQYF
TGTGCCAGCAGCTTCAAGGGGGTCGACGGGCAGTACTTC
>TRBJ2-7|once|TRBV5-1|-|14
CASSLGRFDAEQYF
TGCGCCAGCAGCTTGGGCAGGTTTGATGCGGAGCAGTACTTC